This entry lists 27 T cell receptor beta chains sequenced from one sample in a study of shared clonotypes between healthy human individuals. Here immunoSEQ multiplex PCR was the method, and the copy in TCRdb shows in-frame clones only, minus some. The repertoire holds 2 million to 2.5 million clones, with 80% to 95% as singletons. Sample: naive CD4+ T cells from PBMCs. Documented subset: CD45RA+ positively selected. These TCRs come from a man between 18 and 29 years old in good health. Some clones in this sample may be carry-over from other donors' samples.

This clone came up once. This chain uses TRBV5-1 with TRBJ2-3; D not resolved. This CDR3 is built from 12 residues. Per germline, CDR1 SGHRS and CDR2 YFSETQ. V lost 5 bases to trimming and J lost 5 bases, with 9 bases between them. CDR3 bases: TGCGCCAGCAGAGCTATGGGAGATACGCAGTATTTT. Its protein product is CASRAMGDTQYF. The full variable domain, with the rest looked up from reference TRBV5-1 and TRBJ2-3, is KAGVTQTPRYLIKTRGQQVTLSCSPISGHRSVSWYQQTPGQGLQFLFEYFSETQRNKGNFPGRFSGRQFSNSRSEMNVSTLELGDSALYLCASRAMGDTQYFGPGTRLTVL.

This clone was seen once. The chain recombines TRBV7-2 with TRBJ2-7; D gene unclear. The CDR3 has 12 amino acids. The V end was cut by 4 bases, the J end by 2 bases, with 6 bases between. The germline CDR1 and CDR2 sequences are SGHTA and FQGNSA. The CDR3: CASSSATYEQYF. In DNA, the CDR3 is TGTGCCAGCAGCTCGGCAACCTACGAGCAGTACTTC.

CDR3 in amino acids: CASSYGTSSEQFF. The CDR3 coding sequence is TGTGCCAGCAGTTACGGGACTAGCAGTGAGCAGTTCTTC. The J gene is TRBJ2-1, the V gene TRBV6-5; 9 positions match TRBD2. From germline, CDR1 is MNHEY and CDR2 SVGAGI. V was pared by 2 bases and J by 9 bases, with 2 bases of the junction left unmatched. The length of the CDR3 is 13 residues.

Comments on this clone: The same CDR3 arises from other DNA sequences in this sample as well. The chain uses TRBV18 and TRBJ2-1, with unresolved D. Trimming shortened V by 2 bases and J by 9 bases, and 11 bases separated the two germline ends. Germline-derived CDR1 and CDR2 are KGHSH and LQKENI. The CDR3 is 13 amino acids. CDR3 protein: CASSPGQAIEQFF. Here the CDR3 DNA reads TGTGCCAGCTCACCAGGCCAGGCTATTGAGCAGTTCTTC.

The chain recombines TRBV10-3 with TRBJ2-2, with D unresolved. Germline CDR1 ENHRY, CDR2 SYGVKD. CDR3 length: 13 amino acids. Trimming removed 2 bases from V and 1 base from J, with 2 bases in between. The CDR3 DNA sequence: TGTGCCATCAGTGAGGAGAACACCGGGGAGCTGTTTTTT. This codes for CAISEENTGELFF.

This chain connects TRBV4-1 to TRBJ2-6; D is possibly TRBD2 (6 bases). This CDR3 has 20 residues. The ends were cut back, 0 bases at V and 3 bases at J, with 21 bases in the middle. CDR1 is MGHRA, CDR2 YSYEKL, per germline. CDR3 nucleotide sequence: TGCGCCAGCAGCCAAGAATGGGGGGACTCACGGTTACTTGGGGCCAACGTCCTGACTTTC. Protein product: CASSQEWGDSRLLGANVLTF.

The J gene is TRBJ2-2, the V gene TRBV6-4, with 12 bases identical to TRBD2. CDR3 length: 14 residues. CDR1 is MRHNA, CDR2 SNTAGT, per germline. The V and J ends lost 10 bases and 7 bases, in that order; junction bases with no gene match: 7. The CDR3 sequence: CANDLAGGIGELFF. The CDR3 DNA follows: TGTGCCAATGACCTAGCGGGAGGGATCGGGGAGCTGTTTTTT.

This CDR3 is CASSMQGRGTEAFF. In DNA, the CDR3 is TGTGCCAGTAGTATGCAGGGGCGAGGCACTGAAGCTTTCTTT. V and J are TRBV19 and TRBJ1-1; possibly TRBD1 for D (6 bases). The germline V and J ends were trimmed by 3 bases and 4 bases, with 12 bases remaining between them. There are 14 residues in the CDR3. CDR1 and CDR2 from the germline V gene are LNHDA and SQIVND (reference sequence).

J is TRBJ1-2 and V is TRBV7-8; 8 bases line up with TRBD1. Trimming at V came to 1 base and at J to 8 bases, leaving 6 bases not matched to a gene. Germline V gene lookup returns CDR1 SGHVS and CDR2 FQNEAQ. This CDR3 comprises 14 residues. The CDR3 DNA reads TGTGCCAGCAGCTTAGGAGGACAGGGAAACGGCTACACCTTC. This sequence encodes CASSLGGQGNGYTF.

The chain is built from TRBV7-3 and TRBJ2-7, with TRBD1 matching 8 bases. Germline CDR1 and CDR2: SGHTA and FQGTGA. The V segment lost 5 bases and the J segment 5 bases; nucleotides outside the gene matches: 11. This CDR3 comprises 15 residues. The CDR3 sequence: CASSLTQGARHEQYF. In DNA form, the CDR3 reads TGTGCCAGCAGCCTTACCCAGGGGGCTAGGCACGAGCAGTACTTC.

Here the CDR3 DNA reads TGTGCCAGCAGCGAACCCCGAAGGCCTGAGCAGTTCTTC. Translated, it gives CASSEPRRPEQFF. The gene calls are TRBV7-6 and TRBJ2-1; no clear D. The length of the CDR3 is 13 residues. CDR1 is SGHVS and CDR2 is FNYEAQ in the germline V gene. Trimming shortened V by 5 bases and J by 9 bases, and 14 bases separated the two germline ends.

V and J are TRBV15 and TRBJ2-2; tentative D call: TRBD2 (5 bases). Trimming took 4 bases from V and 1 from J, leaving 10 bases between them. The CDR3 runs 15 residues. Per germline, CDR1 LNHNV and CDR2 YYDKDF (reference sequence). For the CDR3, the DNA is TGTGCCACCAGCATGTCTAGCATGAACACCGGGGAGCTGTTTTTT. This gives the protein CATSMSSMNTGELFF.

The rearrangement joins TRBV7-9 to TRBJ1-2; 11 bases line up with TRBD1. V lost 2 bases and J lost 6; bases outside the gene matches: 5. CDR1 and CDR2 from the germline V gene are SEHNR and FQNEAQ (reference sequence). The CDR3 consists of 15 residues. In nucleotides, the CDR3 is TGTGCCAGCAGCTTAACGGGACAGGGGGGGAATGGCTACACCTTC. This sequence encodes CASSLTGQGGNGYTF. The variable domain in full, completed from reference TRBV7-9 and TRBJ1-2, reads DTGVSQNPRHKITKRGQNVTFRCDPISEHNRLYWYRQTLGQGPEFLTYFQNEAQLEKSRLLSDRFSAERPKGSFSTLEIQRTEQGDSAMYLCASSLTGQGGNGYTFGSGTRLTVV.

This clone appeared a few times. The rearrangement joins TRBV12-5 to TRBJ1-1; 7 bases fit TRBD1. J was trimmed by 0 bases and V by 8 bases; bases with no gene match: 3. The CDR3 covers 13 residues. Germline CDR1 reads LGHNT; CDR2 reads FRNRAP. CDR3 in DNA: TGTGCTAGTCAGGGGGGAATGAACACTGAAGCTTTCTTT. Translation gives CASQGGMNTEAFF.

CDR3 DNA sequence: TGTGCCAGCAGCCAAGATGCCGCGACAGGGCGATCCTACGAGCAGTACTTC. Amino acids: CASSQDAATGRSYEQYF. The chain carries TRBV14 and TRBJ2-7; 7 bases match TRBD1. The germline V gene has CDR1 SGHDN and CDR2 FVKESK. The junction had 9 bases not matched to a gene; V was cut back by 0 bases and J by 1 base. This CDR3 has 17 amino acids.

The gene calls are TRBV7-6 and TRBJ2-2, with D maybe TRBD1 (6 bases). The CDR3 runs 14 residues. Looked up from germline, CDR1 is SGHVS and CDR2 is FNYEAQ. V lost 2 bases, J lost 8 bases, and 12 bases lay in between. CDR3 bases: TGTGCCAGCAGCTTATACCAGGGGCCGGGGGAGCTGTTTTTT. It yields the protein CASSLYQGPGELFF. The full variable domain, in which reference TRBV7-6 and TRBJ2-2 provide the parts outside the CDR3, is GAGVSQSPRYKVTKRGQDVALRCDPISGHVSLYWYRQALGQGPEFLTYFNYEAQQDKSGLPNDRFSAERPEGSISTLTIQRTEQRDSAMYRCASSLYQGPGELFFGEGSRLTVL.

The chain carries TRBV6-4 and TRBJ2-3; the D gene is possibly TRBD2 (6 bases). Looked up from germline, CDR1 is MRHNA and CDR2 is SNTAGT. The germline V and J ends were trimmed by 5 bases and 5 bases, with 8 bases remaining between them. The CDR3 totals 12 residues. The CDR3: CASSRGKDTQYF. The CDR3 nucleotides are TGTGCCAGCAGTCGGGGGAAAGATACGCAGTATTTT.

This clone was detected a few times. The chain recombines TRBV29-1 with TRBJ1-1, with D hard to call. The CDR3 extends over 14 amino acids. CDR1 and CDR2 (germline): SQVTM, ANQGSEA. With 2 bases removed from V and 4 bases from J, the gap between germline ends came to 14 bases. The CDR3 is CSVEKAGRGTEAFF. CDR3 nucleotides: TGCAGCGTTGAAAAGGCGGGGAGAGGCACTGAAGCTTTCTTT.

The rearrangement links TRBV7-2 to TRBJ2-1; TRBD2 might be the D (6 bases). This CDR3 is built from 16 residues. The germline V gene encodes CDR1 SGHTA and CDR2 FQGNSA. With 6 bases removed from V and 5 bases from J, the gap between germline ends came to 20 bases. This chain's CDR3 is CASREPRGTANNEQFF. CDR3 coding DNA: TGTGCCAGCAGGGAACCTCGAGGGACTGCAAACAATGAGCAGTTCTTC.

The chain is built from TRBV7-2 and TRBJ2-1; 8 bases map to TRBD2. This CDR3 region has 18 residues. CDR1 and CDR2 from the germline V gene are SGHTA and FQGNSA. The junction had 19 bases not matched to a gene; V was cut back by 5 bases and J by 7 bases. CDR3 residues: CASSRPGGRTSSWNEQFF. CDR3 nucleotide sequence: TGTGCCAGCAGCCGCCCGGGGGGTCGGACTAGCAGTTGGAATGAGCAGTTCTTC.

Worth noting for this clone: Other DNA sequences in this specimen translate into the identical CDR3. This chain joins TRBV5-4 and TRBJ2-5, with D perhaps matching TRBD2 (5 bases). Germline CDR1 and CDR2: SGHNT and YYREEE (reference sequence). Trimming left V 2 bases short and J 3 bases short, with 5 bases between. The CDR3 is made up of 12 amino acids. CDR3 amino acids: CASSFSEETQYF. The CDR3 DNA reads TGTGCCAGCAGCTTTAGCGAAGAGACCCAGTACTTC.

This clone was observed a handful of times. This sequence joins TRBV28 and TRBJ1-2; D may be TRBD1 (5 bases). V was clipped by 5 bases and J by 10 bases, with 17 bases between them. This CDR3 region has 13 residues. Germline assignment: CDR1 MDHEN and CDR2 SYDVKM. CDR3 bases: TGTGCCAGCAGTCAAATCGTTCAGGGAGACTACACCTTC. Encoded protein: CASSQIVQGDYTF.

The chain has TRBV19 and TRBJ1-2; D gene unclear. The CDR3 totals 16 residues. V dropped 4 bases and J dropped 5 bases, with 20 bases sitting between them. The germline gives CDR1 LNHDA, CDR2 SQIVND (reference sequence). CDR3 sequence reads: CASSTVAGQARYGYTF. CDR3 DNA sequence: TGTGCCAGTAGTACTGTAGCTGGTCAGGCAAGGTATGGCTACACCTTC.

CDR3 nucleotides: TGTGCCAGCAGCTTAAGGGTCTCTCCTAGCGGCGTTACCGGGGAGCTGTTTTTT. Amino acid sequence: CASSLRVSPSGVTGELFF. This chain links TRBV11-2 with TRBJ2-2; 7 nucleotides align to TRBD2. V lost 2 bases and J lost 5; bases outside the gene matches: 14. Per germline, CDR1 SGHAT and CDR2 FQNNGV. This CDR3 is 18 amino acids long.

The V gene is TRBV6-6, the J gene TRBJ2-7; 7 positions match TRBD2. The V segment lost 1 base and the J segment 2 bases; nucleotides outside the gene matches: 8. The CDR3 sequence is 16 residues long. In germline, CDR1 is MNHNY, CDR2 SVGAGI (reference sequence). The CDR3 loop is CASSYFFSGPTYEQYF. The CDR3 region has the DNA TGTGCCAGCAGTTACTTCTTTAGCGGGCCTACCTACGAGCAGTACTTC.

The chain recombines TRBV7-3 with TRBJ2-7, with D possibly being TRBD2 (5 bases). Trimming removed 0 bases from V and 5 bases from J, with 11 bases in between. CDR1 and CDR2 (germline): SGHTA, FQGTGA. The CDR3 is made up of 14 amino acids. The CDR3 loop is CASSLTGKLDEQYF. Written as DNA, the CDR3 is TGTGCCAGCAGCTTAACCGGGAAACTGGACGAGCAGTACTTC.

The chain employs TRBV28 and TRBJ1-5; D unclear. V shed 0 bases and J shed 0 bases, with 9 bases lying between them. CDR3 length equals 16 residues. Germline V lookup: CDR1 MDHEN, CDR2 SYDVKM. CDR3 residues: CASSLWSGYSNQPQHF. The CDR3 DNA reads as TGTGCCAGCAGTTTATGGTCGGGTTATAGCAATCAGCCCCAGCATTTT.